Below are 26 T cell receptor beta chains sequenced from a single sample in a study of blood T cell repertoires in COVID-19. Using immunoSEQ multiplex PCR, the repertoire was profiled, and TCRdb retains in-frame clones only, with some absent. Of under 200,000 clones listed, approximately 92% are singletons. What was sequenced was peripheral blood. These receptors were collected from a man aged 50 or older with acute or convalescent COVID-19.

The V gene is TRBV6-5, the J gene TRBJ1-1; unclear D gene. This CDR3 has 12 residues. Per germline, CDR1 MNHEY and CDR2 SVGAGI. V was cut by 9 bases and J by 3 bases, with 11 bases left in between. In DNA form, the CDR3 reads TGTGCCAGTAGAAGCGGGGACACTGAAGCTTTCTTT. Protein: CASRSGDTEAFF.

This chain joins TRBV27 and TRBJ2-5, with 7 bases aligning to TRBD2. V lost 5 bases, J lost 5 bases, and 5 bases stayed unmatched. CDR3 length equals 13 residues. Germline V lookup: CDR1 MNHEY, CDR2 SMNVEV (reference sequence). In DNA form, the CDR3 reads TGTGCCAGCAGTACTGGGAGGGGCGAGACCCAGTACTTC. Protein sequence: CASSTGRGETQYF.

This chain links TRBV5-1 with TRBJ1-2; D is perhaps TRBD1 (5 bases). V was shortened by 0 bases and J by 2 bases, with 8 bases between the two germline ends. The germline V gene encodes CDR1 SGHRS and CDR2 YFSETQ. CDR3 length: 14 amino acids. The CDR3 reads CASSLDPGNYGYTF. CDR3 nucleotide sequence: TGCGCCAGCAGCTTGGATCCAGGGAACTATGGCTACACCTTC.

This CDR3 reads CASSRPGNTRGKLFF. The CDR3 DNA reads as TGTGCCAGCAGCCGGCCCGGGAACACCCGTGGAAAACTGTTTTTT. The V and J genes are TRBV3-1 (or the pseudogene TRBV3-2) and TRBJ1-4; D uncertain. Trimming shortened V by 4 bases and J by 10 bases, and 19 bases separated the two germline ends. Germline V gives CDR1 LGHDT, CDR2 YNNKEL (reference sequence). This CDR3 has 15 residues.

V gene TRBV15 combines with J gene TRBJ1-4; 7 nucleotides line up with TRBD1. Germline CDR1 and CDR2: LNHNV and YYDKDF (reference sequence). The CDR3 contains 17 residues. V shed 2 bases, J shed 4 bases, and the junction held 10 bases outside the gene matches. The CDR3 region is CATSRTLGQAGNEKLFF. The CDR3 coding sequence is TGTGCCACCAGCAGAACCCTCGGACAGGCGGGTAATGAAAAACTGTTTTTT.

J is TRBJ1-2 and V is TRBV11-2; D is ambiguous. V dropped 3 bases and J dropped 6 bases, with 11 bases sitting between them. The CDR3 is 13 amino acids. Looked up from germline, CDR1 is SGHAT and CDR2 is FQNNGV. In nucleotides, the CDR3 is TGTGCCAGCAGCTTCCGGGGTCGTGATGGCTACACCTTC. As protein: CASSFRGRDGYTF.

This chain joins TRBV2 and TRBJ1-3; D not resolved. Trimming removed 7 bases at V and 4 bases at J, with 8 bases between. The germline V gene encodes CDR1 SNHLY and CDR2 FYNNEI. The CDR3 covers 12 residues. The CDR3 reads CASILAGNTIYF. CDR3 DNA sequence: TGTGCCAGCATCTTAGCCGGAAACACCATATATTTT.

The chain has TRBV9 and TRBJ2-3, with D perhaps TRBD2 (5 bases). The CDR3 consists of 15 residues. CDR1 and CDR2 from the germline V gene are SGDLS and YYNGEE. Trimming left V 0 bases short and J 2 bases short, with 10 bases between. This chain's CDR3 is CASSVGGRSTDTQYF. The CDR3 region has the DNA TGTGCCAGCAGCGTAGGCGGGCGGTCCACAGATACGCAGTATTTT.

The V call is TRBV3-1 (or the pseudogene TRBV3-2), the J call TRBJ1-2, with TRBD1 matching 7 bases. The CDR3 is made up of 15 amino acids. CDR1 is LGHDT, CDR2 YNNKEL, per germline (reference sequence). V lost 2 bases, J lost 5 bases, and 8 bases stayed unmatched. CDR3 residues: CASSQKQGLSYGYTF. CDR3 DNA: TGTGCCAGCAGCCAAAAACAGGGGCTCAGTTATGGCTACACCTTC.

This chain joins TRBV2 and TRBJ1-5; a weak D match, TRBD1 (5 bases). Trimming left V 4 bases short and J 4 bases short, with 11 bases between. Germline V gene lookup returns CDR1 SNHLY and CDR2 FYNNEI. The CDR3 has 14 residues. The DNA for the CDR3 is TGTGCCAGCAGTGTAGGGGCCACGAATCAGCCCCAGCATTTT. This encodes CASSVGATNQPQHF.

This clone was seen only once. V and J are TRBV7-3 and TRBJ1-1, with no clear D. Trimming removed 5 bases from V and 4 bases from J, with 11 bases in between. The CDR3 is 13 residues long. Germline assignment: CDR1 SGHTA and CDR2 FQGTGA. CDR3 amino acids: CASSLQTRTEAFF. The CDR3 DNA sequence: TGTGCCAGCAGCCTACAGACCCGCACTGAAGCTTTCTTT.

The chain couples TRBV3-1 (or the pseudogene TRBV3-2) to TRBJ1-2; maybe TRBD1 (6 bases). Germline assignment: CDR1 LGHDT and CDR2 YNNKEL (reference sequence). The CDR3 spans 15 residues. The V end was cut by 3 bases, the J end by 7 bases, with 18 bases between. The CDR3 region has the DNA TGTGCCAGCAGCCATTTACAGGGCGCCGTTGTTGGCTACACCTTC. This encodes CASSHLQGAVVGYTF.

The rearrangement uses TRBV6-5 and TRBJ2-1, with 8 positions matching TRBD1. The germline gives CDR1 MNHEY, CDR2 SVGAGI. J lost 7 bases, V lost 7 bases, and 9 bases had no gene match. There are 14 residues in the CDR3. The CDR3 is CASTETGEGNEQFF. CDR3 nucleotide sequence: TGTGCCAGCACCGAGACAGGGGAAGGTAATGAGCAGTTCTTC.

V and J are TRBV6-2 or TRBV6-3 and TRBJ2-4; D perhaps matches TRBD2 (7 bases). The CDR3 spans 15 residues. V gave up 4 bases and J gave up 9 bases, with 19 bases separating them. From germline, CDR1 is MNHEY and CDR2 SVGEGT. CDR3 residues: CASSSREGGFCIQYF. The CDR3 DNA follows: TGTGCCAGCAGTTCCAGGGAGGGGGGCTTTTGCATTCAGTACTTC.

The rearrangement uses TRBV19 and TRBJ2-7, with TRBD1 as a possible D gene (6 bases). Between the trimmed V and J ends, which lost 1 base and 2 bases, there was a span of 12 bases. Germline-derived CDR1 and CDR2 are LNHDA and SQIVND (reference sequence). The CDR3 covers 15 residues. The CDR3 is CASSIAAGDTYEQYF. The DNA for the CDR3 is TGTGCCAGTAGTATAGCAGCAGGGGATACCTACGAGCAGTACTTC.

This clone was observed once. This chain links TRBV29-1 with TRBJ1-4; maybe TRBD1 (6 bases). There are 13 residues in the CDR3. Germline V gene data show CDR1 as SQVTM and CDR2 as ANQGSEA. V was cut by 3 bases and J by 8 bases, with 13 bases left in between. This chain's CDR3 is CSVDREGGEKLFF. In nucleotides, the CDR3 is TGCAGCGTTGATCGGGAGGGGGGGGAAAAACTGTTTTTT.

The gene calls are TRBV10-2 and TRBJ1-4; 12 bases match TRBD1. The germline V gene encodes CDR1 WSHSY and CDR2 SAAADI. The CDR3 covers 16 residues. Trimming cost V 2 bases and J 8 bases; bases outside gene matches: 6. CDR3 loop: CASSEPGQGAREKLFF. In DNA form, the CDR3 reads TGCGCCAGCAGTGAGCCGGGACAGGGGGCGAGAGAAAAACTGTTTTTT.

The chain employs TRBV28 and TRBJ2-7; 15 bases align to TRBD2. The CDR3 consists of 15 residues. With V trimmed by 3 bases and J by 5 bases, 2 bases remained unmatched. Germline assignment: CDR1 MDHEN and CDR2 SYDVKM. The CDR3 nucleotides are TGTGCCAGCAGTTTGGGACTAGCGGGGGGAAACGAGCAGTACGTC. Its protein product is CASSLGLAGGNEQYV.

V and J are TRBV11-1 and TRBJ1-5; D remains ambiguous. Per germline, CDR1 SGHAT and CDR2 FQDESV (reference sequence). Trimming removed 3 bases at V and 5 bases at J, with 11 bases between. The CDR3 covers 14 residues. Here the CDR3 reads CASSLGYGDQPQHF. The CDR3 coding sequence is TGTGCCAGCAGCTTGGGATACGGGGATCAGCCCCAGCATTTT.

The V and J genes are TRBV27 and TRBJ2-7; D is unclear. This CDR3 is 14 amino acids long. Trimming removed 0 bases at V and 6 bases at J, with 12 bases between. Germline V CDR1 and CDR2: MNHEY, SMNVEV (reference sequence). CDR3 DNA: TGTGCCAGCAGTTTATCTCCCCGTTTTCTCGAGCAGTACTTC. Translated, it gives CASSLSPRFLEQYF.

V usage is TRBV19 and J usage is TRBJ2-5; a possible D gene is TRBD1 (6 bases). V gave up 6 bases and J gave up 3 bases, with 14 bases separating them. Germline V gene sequence: CDR1 LNHDA, CDR2 SQIVND (reference sequence). This CDR3 has 14 residues. The DNA of the CDR3 is TGTGCCAGTAGGGGCGGCAGGACAGAAGAGACCCAGTACTTC. It translates to CASRGGRTEETQYF. Supplemented by reference TRBV19 and TRBJ2-5, the full variable domain reads DGGITQSPKYLFRKEGQNVTLSCEQNLNHDAMYWYRQDPGQGLRLIYYSQIVNDFQKGDIAEGYSVSREKKESFPLTVTSAQKNPTAFYLCASRGGRTEETQYFGPGTRLLVL.

This clone appeared a few times. J is TRBJ2-2 and V is TRBV6-5; the D is unclear. Looked up from germline, CDR1 is MNHEY and CDR2 is SVGAGI. Trimming cost V 1 base and J 5 bases, with 11 bases left between them. The CDR3 has 15 residues. CDR3 sequence (DNA): TGTGCCAGCAGTTACTTGTCACACCCGACCGGGGAGCTGTTTTTT. It translates to CASSYLSHPTGELFF.

V usage is TRBV5-5 and J usage is TRBJ1-1; D is ambiguous. CDR3 length: 12 amino acids. The germline V and J ends were trimmed by 1 base and 7 bases, with 8 bases remaining between them. Germline loops: CDR1 SGHKS, CDR2 YYEKEE (reference sequence). As DNA, the CDR3 is TGTGCCAGCAGCTTGCTTTCTCTTGAAGCTTTCTTT. The encoded protein is CASSLLSLEAFF.

This chain uses TRBV19 with TRBJ1-1; 8 positions agree with TRBD1. V gave up 7 bases and J gave up 6 bases; unmatched junction bases: 4. The CDR3 is made up of 12 amino acids. In germline, CDR1 is LNHDA, CDR2 SQIVND (reference sequence). The CDR3 DNA is TGTGCCAGTAAGGGGGACAGGTCTGAAGCTTTCTTT. Protein sequence: CASKGDRSEAFF.

The genes are TRBV20-1 and TRBJ1-5; 7 bases match TRBD1. The V gene's germline CDR1 is DFQATT and CDR2 SNEGSKA (reference sequence). The CDR3 runs 14 residues. With V trimmed by 3 bases and J by 2 bases, 4 bases remained unmatched. CDR3 loop: CSASEDRRNQPQHF. The CDR3 DNA reads as TGCAGTGCTAGTGAGGACAGGCGCAATCAGCCCCAGCATTTT.

The V gene is TRBV29-1, the J gene TRBJ1-1, with 11 bases fitting TRBD1. The CDR3 length is 15 residues. The germline V gene has CDR1 SQVTM and CDR2 ANQGSEA. J lost 6 bases, V lost 4 bases, and 10 bases had no gene match. CDR3 amino acids: CSVVSWTGGNAEAFF. CDR3 DNA: TGCAGCGTTGTATCGTGGACAGGGGGCAACGCTGAAGCTTTCTTT.